The 18 T cell receptor beta chains given below trace back to one sample, sequenced in a study of control samples from healthy donors and cancer patients. Clones were sequenced by immunoSEQ multiplex PCR, and TCRdb holds only the in-frame ones, with some missing. This sample has some 100,000 clones; less than 90% occur once, and the top ten carry over 15%. What was sequenced was blood. The origin of the receptors is a woman aged 50 to 60 in good health.

The genes are TRBV3-1 (or the pseudogene TRBV3-2) and TRBJ1-1; possibly TRBD1 for D (6 bases). CDR1 is LGHDT, CDR2 YNNKEL, per germline (reference sequence). The CDR3 is 15 residues long. V was cut by 2 bases and J by 1 base, with 11 bases left in between. This CDR3 reads CASSQYRAGNTEAFF. The CDR3, as DNA: TGTGCCAGCAGCCAATACAGGGCAGGGAACACTGAAGCTTTCTTT.

This chain connects TRBV28 to TRBJ2-6; D remains unclear. CDR1 is MDHEN, CDR2 SYDVKM, per germline. CDR3 length: 14 amino acids. V was shortened by 3 bases and J by 0 bases, with 3 bases between the two germline ends. The CDR3 is CASSFASGANVLTF. The CDR3 nucleotides read TGTGCCAGCAGTTTCGCCTCTGGGGCCAACGTCCTGACTTTC.

The chain employs TRBV7-9 and TRBJ2-3; 10 nucleotides agree with TRBD2. The germline V gene encodes CDR1 SEHNR and CDR2 FQNEAQ (reference sequence). Trimming at V came to 5 bases and at J to 3 bases, leaving 5 bases not matched to a gene. There are 15 residues in the CDR3. CDR3 in amino acids: CASSPGTSVTDTQYF. CDR3 in DNA: TGTGCCAGCAGCCCCGGGACTAGCGTGACAGATACGCAGTATTTT.

The chain's CDR3 is CASSQHQGAGNEKLFF. DNA for the CDR3: TGTGCCAGCAGCCAGCACCAGGGGGCAGGTAATGAAAAACTGTTTTTT. This rearrangement joins TRBV4-2 to TRBJ1-4; TRBD1 agrees at 8 bases. The germline gives CDR1 LGHNA, CDR2 YNFKEQ. The CDR3 totals 16 residues. J lost 4 bases, V lost 3 bases, and 7 bases had no gene match.

The chain has TRBV19 and TRBJ2-5; 15 bases map to TRBD2. The CDR3 contains 21 residues. V lost 5 bases and J lost 3; bases outside the gene matches: 19. Germline lookup yields CDR1 LNHDA and CDR2 SQIVND (reference sequence). DNA for the CDR3: TGTGCCAGTAGTTTCCTACCCCCGGGACTAGCGGGGGGCGGGAGAAAAGAGACCCAGTACTTC. It codes for CASSFLPPGLAGGGRKETQYF.

The chain couples TRBV3-1 (or the pseudogene TRBV3-2) to TRBJ1-6; D is ambiguous. V gave up 2 bases and J gave up 10 bases, with 12 bases separating them. Germline CDR1 is LGHDT and CDR2 is YNNKEL (reference sequence). The CDR3 totals 14 residues. As DNA, the CDR3 is TGTGCCAGCAGCCAATCTGTTCTGAGATCACCCCTCCACTTT. Protein product: CASSQSVLRSPLHF.

The chain combines TRBV2 with TRBJ2-7; no clear D gene. From germline, CDR1 is SNHLY and CDR2 FYNNEI. Trimming removed 10 bases from V and 4 bases from J, with 17 bases in between. The CDR3 is made up of 13 amino acids. CDR3 coding DNA: TGTGCCATTGCCCCGGTCGGCCGATACGAGCAGTACGTC. It yields the protein CAIAPVGRYEQYV.

The genes are TRBV30 and TRBJ1-2; D call uncertain. Germline CDR1 and CDR2: GTSNPN and SVGIG (reference sequence). V lost 5 bases and J 0 bases, leaving 7 bases between the germline ends. The CDR3 sequence is 12 residues long. CDR3 region: CAWDLANYGYTF. The CDR3 bases are TGTGCCTGGGATCTAGCTAACTATGGCTACACCTTC.

This clone was detected once. The rearrangement uses TRBV27 and TRBJ2-7; perhaps TRBD2 as D (5 bases). V dropped 4 bases and J dropped 2 bases, with 12 bases sitting between them. The CDR3 consists of 14 residues. The V gene's germline CDR1 is MNHEY and CDR2 SMNVEV (reference sequence). The CDR3 DNA reads TGTGCCAGCAGTTCTTTGCGGGTCCCCTACGAGCAGTACGTC. Residues: CASSSLRVPYEQYV.

This sequence joins TRBV5-1 and TRBJ2-3, with TRBD2 matching 8 bases. This CDR3 has 14 amino acids. Germline CDR1 and CDR2: SGHRS and YFSETQ. The trim removed 6 bases at V and 4 bases at J, leaving 7 bases unmatched. The CDR3 DNA is TGCGCCAGCACGCGGCGGGAGGTAGCAGATACGCAGTATTTT. It codes for CASTRREVADTQYF.

This rearrangement joins TRBV4-1 to TRBJ2-5, with 8 bases matching TRBD2. Per the germline V gene, CDR1 is MGHRA and CDR2 is YSYEKL. The CDR3 consists of 15 residues. Trimming at V came to 5 bases and at J to 4 bases, leaving 9 bases not matched to a gene. CDR3 amino acids: CASSDTTSGAETQYF. CDR3 nucleotides: TGCGCCAGCAGCGACACTACTAGCGGTGCAGAGACCCAGTACTTC.

This clone was seen a few times. The chain combines TRBV6-6 with TRBJ2-1; D is perhaps TRBD2 (6 bases). The V end was cut by 7 bases, the J end by 1 base, with 11 bases between. The CDR3 has 14 amino acids. Germline lookup yields CDR1 MNHNY and CDR2 SVGAGI (reference sequence). The CDR3, as DNA: TGTGCCAGCATAAGTAGCGGTTCCTACAATGAGCAGTTCTTC. Translation gives CASISSGSYNEQFF.

V and J are TRBV18 and TRBJ1-5; possible D gene TRBD1, 5 bases. Germline CDR1 KGHSH, CDR2 LQKENI. The CDR3 consists of 14 residues. The V end lost 3 bases, the J end lost 4 bases, and 10 bases lay between the germline ends. CDR3 residues: CASSPSGQNQPQHF. DNA of the CDR3: TGTGCCAGCTCACCCTCAGGACAAAATCAGCCCCAGCATTTT. Filled out from reference TRBV18 and TRBJ1-5, the complete variable domain reads NAGVMQNPRHLVRRRGQEARLRCSPMKGHSHVYWYRQLPEEGLKFMVYLQKENIIDESGMPKERFSAEFPKEGPSILRIQQVVRGDSAAYFCASSPSGQNQPQHFGDGTRLSIL.

This chain links TRBV15 with TRBJ1-1; D unresolved. V lost 0 bases and J lost 11, with 13 bases in between. The CDR3 length is 13 residues. Germline assignment: CDR1 LNHNV and CDR2 YYDKDF (reference sequence). CDR3 sequence: CATSRDTRGWAFF. CDR3 nucleotides: TGTGCCACCAGCAGAGATACGCGGGGTTGGGCTTTCTTT.

This rearrangement joins TRBV19 to TRBJ2-3; TRBD2 aligns across 12 bases. CDR1 LNHDA and CDR2 SQIVND come from the germline V gene (reference sequence). CDR3 size: 18 residues. Trimming cost V 4 bases and J 2 bases; bases outside gene matches: 10. DNA of the CDR3: TGTGCCAGTAGTAGGATGGTGGCTAGCGGGAGGGCCACAGATACGCAGTATTTT. Translation gives CASSRMVASGRATDTQYF.

The chain links TRBV27 to TRBJ1-4; weak D call: TRBD1 (6 bases). Germline V CDR1 and CDR2: MNHEY, SMNVEV (reference sequence). V gave up 4 bases and J gave up 4 bases, with 16 bases separating them. The CDR3 runs to 16 residues. Here the CDR3 DNA reads TGTGCCAGCAGTTACGAGCCGGGACATAGTAATGAAAAACTGTTTTTT. Amino acid sequence: CASSYEPGHSNEKLFF.

On this clone: Germline is not matched at one junction end, which may reflect a read error. This chain links TRBV2 with TRBJ1-1, with 12 bases fitting TRBD1. This CDR3 spans 14 amino acids. Germline CDR1 SNHLY, CDR2 FYNNEI. The CDR3 DNA sequence: TGTGCCAGGCGTGACCCATTCCGGGACAGGGGGCAGAACTTT. This gives the protein CARRDPFRDRGQNF.

The J gene is TRBJ1-1, the V gene TRBV19; the D gene is possibly TRBD1 (5 bases). The CDR3 length is 14 residues. Trimming shortened V by 3 bases and J by 5 bases, and 13 bases separated the two germline ends. Per the germline V gene, CDR1 is LNHDA and CDR2 is SQIVND (reference sequence). CDR3 in amino acids: CASSIGGGRTEAFF. The CDR3 DNA follows: TGTGCCAGTAGTATTGGGGGGGGACGTACTGAAGCTTTCTTT.